What follows are 21 T cell receptor beta chains derived from one specimen sequenced in a study of cytomegalovirus exposure and HLA in healthy donors. 13 Jbeta primers and 60 Vbeta primers were used for the PCR. Libraries were prepared by immunoSEQ multiplex PCR; TCRdb keeps only in-frame clonotypes and omits some of them. The table includes around 150,000 clones, around 75% detected once. Sequencing input: PBMCs. These TCRs come from a male donor in good health and CMV-seronegative.

This clone was picked up a small number of times. The chain has TRBV7-8 and TRBJ2-5; tentative D call: TRBD2 (6 bases). Germline V lookup: CDR1 SGHVS, CDR2 FQNEAQ. Trimming removed 5 bases from V and 1 base from J, with 8 bases in between. The CDR3 extends over 13 amino acids. The CDR3 loop reads CASSPGLQETQYF. The DNA for the CDR3 is TGTGCCAGCAGCCCGGGACTCCAAGAGACCCAGTACTTC.

The table lists this clone with a count of one. V is TRBV6-4 and J is TRBJ2-1; tentative D call: TRBD2 (5 bases). Trimming removed 4 bases from V and 7 bases from J, with 14 bases in between. Germline CDR1 is MRHNA and CDR2 is SNTAGT. The CDR3 contains 14 residues. Written as DNA, the CDR3 is TGTGCCAGCAGTGTTGGAGGTTCTAGAAATGAGCAGTTCTTC. Encoded protein: CASSVGGSRNEQFF.

The chain recombines TRBV28 with TRBJ1-5; TRBD1 agrees at 7 bases. Trimming cost V 5 bases and J 0 bases; bases outside gene matches: 13. This CDR3 comprises 18 residues. Germline V gene data show CDR1 as MDHEN and CDR2 as SYDVKM. CDR3: CASSTPGQIVYSNQPQHF. DNA for the CDR3: TGTGCCAGCAGTACCCCGGGACAGATCGTTTATAGCAATCAGCCCCAGCATTTT.

The chain combines TRBV28 with TRBJ2-2, with 12 nucleotides matching TRBD2. CDR3 length: 16 amino acids. Per germline, CDR1 MDHEN and CDR2 SYDVKM. Losses at the gene ends were 6 bases for V and 4 bases for J; bases not matched to a gene: 6. The CDR3 DNA reads TGTGCCAGCAGGAGGGGACTAGCGGGTTTCACCGGGGAGCTGTTTTTT. Its translation is CASRRGLAGFTGELFF.

The chain uses TRBV5-1 and TRBJ1-1, with D hard to call. The germline CDR1 and CDR2 sequences are SGHRS and YFSETQ. V lost 2 bases and J lost 3, with 8 bases in between. The CDR3 contains 13 residues. The CDR3 DNA follows: TGCGCCAGCAGCTTTTACGGGTACACTGAAGCTTTCTTT. Translated: CASSFYGYTEAFF.

This rearrangement joins TRBV27 to TRBJ1-5; 8 bases are shared with TRBD1. The CDR3 length is 14 residues. The V segment lost 10 bases and the J segment 4 bases; nucleotides outside the gene matches: 9. Germline lookup yields CDR1 MNHEY and CDR2 SMNVEV (reference sequence). The CDR3 loop reads CATLGQGGNQPQHF. The CDR3 region has the DNA TGTGCCACCCTAGGACAGGGTGGGAATCAGCCCCAGCATTTT.

This clone was recorded once. The chain uses TRBV5-6 and TRBJ2-7, with 9 bases lining up with TRBD1. The J segment lost 7 bases and the V segment lost 4 bases, leaving 12 bases of the junction unmatched. The CDR3 extends over 15 amino acids. Per the germline V gene, CDR1 is SGHDT and CDR2 is YYEEEE. The CDR3 reads CASSRGQGPGEEQYF. The CDR3 DNA reads TGTGCCAGCAGCCGGGGACAGGGTCCGGGTGAGGAGCAGTACTTC.

The chain joins TRBV7-9 to TRBJ2-2; no definite D call. The CDR3 has 12 amino acids. Trimming left V 2 bases short and J 7 bases short, with 5 bases between. Germline CDR1 is SEHNR and CDR2 is FQNEAQ (reference sequence). The CDR3 here is CASSLWSGELFF. The CDR3 bases are TGTGCCAGCAGCTTATGGAGCGGGGAGCTGTTTTTT.

The chain uses TRBV2 and TRBJ1-5; D perhaps matches TRBD1 (6 bases). Between the trimmed V and J ends, which lost 7 bases and 0 bases, there was a span of 13 bases. Germline V CDR1 and CDR2: SNHLY, FYNNEI. The CDR3 is 15 residues long. The CDR3 reads CASKRGANSNQPQHF. The DNA of the CDR3 is TGTGCCAGCAAGCGGGGGGCGAATAGCAATCAGCCCCAGCATTTT. The variable domain in full, completed from reference TRBV2 and TRBJ1-5, reads EPEVTQTPSHQVTQMGQEVILRCVPISNHLYFYWYRQILGQKVEFLVSFYNNEISEKSEIFDDQFSVERPDGSNFTLKIRSTKLEDSAMYFCASKRGANSNQPQHFGDGTRLSIL.

The CDR3 bases are TGTGCCAGCAGTTTCTACAGGGGGCCCAGCTCCTACGAGCAGTACTTC. Its translation: CASSFYRGPSSYEQYF. J is TRBJ2-7 and V is TRBV27; 9 bases match TRBD1. V shed 3 bases and J 0 bases; nucleotides not matched to a gene: 6. The CDR3 totals 16 residues. Germline lookup yields CDR1 MNHEY and CDR2 SMNVEV (reference sequence).

The sample holds one count of this clone. This chain links TRBV2 with TRBJ1-2; 7 bases fit TRBD1. In germline, CDR1 is SNHLY, CDR2 FYNNEI. V shed 2 bases, J shed 6 bases, and the junction held 3 bases outside the gene matches. This CDR3 has 13 residues. The CDR3 region has the DNA TGTGCCAGCAGTGAACGACAGGGCAATGGCTACACCTTC. Translation: CASSERQGNGYTF.

This clone has just one count. The rearrangement links TRBV27 to TRBJ2-1; possible D gene TRBD1, 6 bases. The CDR3 length is 12 residues. Trimming cost V 2 bases and J 7 bases, with 6 bases left between them. CDR1 is MNHEY, CDR2 SMNVEV, per germline (reference sequence). The CDR3 region has the DNA TGTGCCAGCAGTTTAACAGGGAATGAGCAGTTCTTC. Encoded protein: CASSLTGNEQFF.

J is TRBJ2-1 and V is TRBV5-1, with D tentatively TRBD2 (6 bases). The CDR3 loop spans 17 amino acids. Deletions cut 1 base from V and 4 bases from J, with 18 bases between. In germline, CDR1 is SGHRS, CDR2 YFSETQ. The CDR3 loop is CASSLSVGSGGYNEQFF. The CDR3 DNA follows: TGCGCCAGCAGCTTGTCGGTTGGTAGCGGAGGATACAATGAGCAGTTCTTC.

The V call is TRBV10-3, the J call TRBJ1-5; possible D gene TRBD1, 6 bases. V was pared by 4 bases and J by 5 bases, with 15 bases between. The V gene's germline CDR1 is ENHRY and CDR2 SYGVKD. There are 15 residues in the CDR3. Here the CDR3 DNA reads TGTGCCATCAGTGTAGGGGGGGGTTTCGATCAGCCCCAGCATTTT. Residues: CAISVGGGFDQPQHF.

The chain combines TRBV2 with TRBJ1-6; D is perhaps TRBD1 (5 bases). Germline V gives CDR1 SNHLY, CDR2 FYNNEI. V lost 5 bases and J lost 1, with 9 bases in between. This CDR3 region has 15 residues. DNA of the CDR3: TGTGCCAGCAGTTTAACAGGTTCCTATAATTCACCCCTCCACTTT. Translating gives CASSLTGSYNSPLHF.

This clone was counted between two and nine times. The chain couples TRBV9 to TRBJ2-6; 11 nucleotides agree with TRBD1. Per germline, CDR1 SGDLS and CDR2 YYNGEE. The ends lost 6 bases at V and 0 bases at J; junction bases unmatched: 8. The CDR3 length is 18 residues. The CDR3 region has the DNA TGTGCCAGCACCCGCCGGGACAGGGGGACCTCTGGGGCCAACGTCCTGACTTTC. It specifies CASTRRDRGTSGANVLTF. Combining the CDR3 with reference TRBV9 and TRBJ2-6 gives the whole variable domain DSGVTQTPKHLITATGQRVTLRCSPRSGDLSVYWYQQSLDQGLQFLIQYYNGEERAKGNILERFSAQQFPDLHSELNLSSLELGDSALYFCASTRRDRGTSGANVLTFGAGSRLTVL.

The V call is TRBV28, the J call TRBJ1-2, with D uncertain. The CDR3 is 12 amino acids. V was shortened by 5 bases and J by 7 bases, with 11 bases between the two germline ends. In germline, CDR1 is MDHEN, CDR2 SYDVKM. The CDR3 bases are TGTGCCAGCAGTCCCACGAGGGTTGGCTACACCTTC. Amino acids: CASSPTRVGYTF.

This chain uses TRBV7-2 with TRBJ2-5; 7 bases map to TRBD2. The germline gives CDR1 SGHTA, CDR2 FQGNSA. The trim removed 1 base at V and 1 base at J, leaving 3 bases unmatched. The CDR3 sequence is 15 residues long. This CDR3 reads CASSLGRGIQETQYF. The CDR3 nucleotides read TGTGCCAGCAGCTTAGGGCGGGGGATCCAAGAGACCCAGTACTTC. The full variable domain, in which reference TRBV7-2 and TRBJ2-5 provide the parts outside the CDR3, is GAGVSQSPSNKVTEKGKDVELRCDPISGHTALYWYRQSLGQGLEFLIYFQGNSAPDKSGLPSDRFSAERTGGSVSTLTIQRTQQEDSAVYLCASSLGRGIQETQYFGPGTRLLVL.

V is TRBV30 and J is TRBJ2-1, with D possibly TRBD1 on 5 matching bases. CDR3 length equals 13 residues. CDR1 is GTSNPN and CDR2 is SVGIG in the germline V gene (reference sequence). V was shortened by 0 bases and J by 10 bases, with 13 bases between the two germline ends. The CDR3 bases are TGTGCCTGGAGTGTACGCAGGGTGCGGGAGCAGTTCTTC. Translating gives CAWSVRRVREQFF.

The chain joins TRBV5-6 to TRBJ1-2, with D perhaps TRBD1 (5 bases). CDR1 SGHDT and CDR2 YYEEEE come from the germline V gene. Trimming pared 1 base from V and 6 bases from J, leaving 10 bases between. The CDR3 runs to 13 residues. The CDR3 reads CASSLMAGDGYTF. In nucleotides, the CDR3 is TGTGCCAGCAGCTTGATGGCGGGGGATGGCTACACCTTC.

This clone was observed once. This chain uses TRBV27 with TRBJ1-5; D is possibly TRBD1 (5 bases). This CDR3 is built from 15 residues. Trimming left V 1 base short and J 4 bases short, with 11 bases between. Germline CDR1 MNHEY, CDR2 SMNVEV (reference sequence). In DNA, the CDR3 is TGTGCCAGCAGTTTATGGGGGGGTGATAATCAGCCCCAGCATTTT. It is translated as CASSLWGGDNQPQHF.